One and the same sample provided the 26 T cell receptor beta chains below, sequenced in a study of cytomegalovirus exposure and HLA in healthy donors. Primers included in the PCR were 60 Vbeta and 13 Jbeta primers. The table came from immunoSEQ multiplex PCR; TCRdb's copy has only in-frame clones and leaves some out. Of fewer than 200,000 clones detected, about three quarters appear once; the ten largest clones hold 0.7% to 0.85%. Sequenced input: PBMCs. These receptors were obtained from a female donor in good health and CMV-seronegative.

This clone was detected a few times. V gene TRBV7-6 combines with J gene TRBJ1-1, with 10 bases fitting TRBD1. The germline CDR1 and CDR2 sequences are SGHVS and FNYEAQ. J lost 5 bases, V lost 1 base, and 7 bases had no gene match. The CDR3 is 16 amino acids. The CDR3 loop reads CASSLGSGTGETEAFF. For the CDR3, the DNA is TGTGCCAGCAGCTTAGGCTCTGGGACAGGGGAGACTGAAGCTTTCTTT.

This clone was seen only once. The chain uses TRBV15 and TRBJ1-2, with 11 bases aligning to TRBD1. From germline, CDR1 is LNHNV and CDR2 YYDKDF (reference sequence). With 3 bases clipped from V and 10 bases from J, the junction kept 7 bases outside the gene matches. There are 14 residues in the CDR3. The CDR3 coding sequence is TGTGCCACCAGCAGGGCTCGCGGACAGGGGGCCTACACCTTC. Protein sequence: CATSRARGQGAYTF.

This clone was detected once. The rearrangement joins TRBV4-3 to TRBJ1-2; weak D call: TRBD1 (5 bases). The germline gives CDR1 LGHNA, CDR2 YSLEER. V gave up 4 bases and J gave up 3 bases, with 15 bases separating them. This CDR3 region has 15 residues. The DNA of the CDR3 is TGCGCCAGCAGCCCCCGGGGAGGGACCGACTATGGCTACACCTTC. It specifies CASSPRGGTDYGYTF.

The J gene is TRBJ2-1, the V gene TRBV28; 8 bases agree with TRBD1. Germline V gives CDR1 MDHEN, CDR2 SYDVKM. The CDR3 is 15 amino acids. With V trimmed by 6 bases and J by 8 bases, 12 bases remained unmatched. CDR3 protein: CASRGQGARKDEQFF. CDR3 nucleotide sequence: TGTGCCAGCAGGGGTCAGGGGGCGCGTAAGGATGAGCAGTTCTTC.

The V gene is TRBV7-9, the J gene TRBJ1-1; D uncertain. Germline CDR1 is SEHNR and CDR2 is FQNEAQ (reference sequence). Trimming stripped 5 bases from V and 4 bases from J, with 14 bases between. The CDR3 sequence is 14 residues long. CDR3 bases: TGTGCCAGCAGCCAAAGAACCGGCGGCACTGAAGCTTTCTTT. Protein product: CASSQRTGGTEAFF.

V usage is TRBV6-6 and J usage is TRBJ1-2, with 9 bases that match TRBD1. J was trimmed by 8 bases and V by 4 bases; bases with no gene match: 11. This CDR3 is built from 15 residues. Germline CDR1 and CDR2: MNHNY and SVGAGI (reference sequence). DNA for the CDR3: TGTGCCAGCAGTTCCCAGATTGGACAGGGGCAGGGCTACACCTTC. Protein sequence: CASSSQIGQGQGYTF.

The sample holds a few counts of this clone. The chain combines TRBV6-6 with TRBJ1-4, with D possibly matching TRBD1 (5 bases). CDR1 is MNHNY and CDR2 is SVGAGI in the germline V gene (reference sequence). The V end was cut by 2 bases, the J end by 5 bases, with 9 bases between. The CDR3 has 14 amino acids. This chain's CDR3 is CASSYSRVNEKLFF. The CDR3 coding sequence is TGTGCCAGCAGTTACAGCAGGGTAAATGAAAAACTGTTTTTT.

This clone was seen a single time. The genes are TRBV7-6 and TRBJ2-1, with 13 bases identical to TRBD2. CDR3 length: 15 amino acids. Germline trimming cut 5 bases from V and 6 bases from J; bases unmatched to any gene: 4. Germline-derived CDR1 and CDR2 are SGHVS and FNYEAQ. The CDR3, as DNA: TGTGCCAGCAGCCGCACTAGCGGGGGGGCCAATGAGCAGTTCTTC. Its translation: CASSRTSGGANEQFF. The entire variable domain, with the rest obtained from reference TRBV7-6 and TRBJ2-1, is as follows: GAGVSQSPRYKVTKRGQDVALRCDPISGHVSLYWYRQALGQGPEFLTYFNYEAQQDKSGLPNDRFSAERPEGSISTLTIQRTEQRDSAMYRCASSRTSGGANEQFFGPGTRLTVL.

The chain joins TRBV30 to TRBJ1-5, with 10 positions matching TRBD1. Germline assignment: CDR1 GTSNPN and CDR2 SVGIG (reference sequence). V gave up 1 base and J gave up 5 bases; unmatched junction bases: 11. The CDR3 totals 17 residues. The chain's CDR3 is CAWSARPGTGVYQPQHF. Here the CDR3 DNA reads TGTGCCTGGAGTGCCCGGCCCGGGACAGGGGTGTATCAGCCCCAGCATTTT. Using reference TRBV30 and TRBJ1-5 for the parts outside the CDR3, the full variable domain is SQTIHQWPATLVQPVGSPLSLECTVEGTSNPNLYWYRQAAGRGLQLLFYSVGIGQISSEVPQNLSASRPQDRQFILSSKKLLLSDSGFYLCAWSARPGTGVYQPQHFGDGTRLSIL.

The gene calls are TRBV19 and TRBJ2-2; D is perhaps TRBD1 (5 bases). V lost 4 bases and J lost 1, with 10 bases in between. The CDR3 totals 15 residues. Germline V gene lookup returns CDR1 LNHDA and CDR2 SQIVND (reference sequence). The CDR3 spells CASSTSGWNTGELFF. For the CDR3, the DNA is TGTGCCAGTAGTACCTCAGGGTGGAACACCGGGGAGCTGTTTTTT.

The V gene is TRBV9, the J gene TRBJ2-1, with 7 bases identical to TRBD2. The CDR3 is 14 residues long. The J segment lost 8 bases and the V segment lost 5 bases, leaving 10 bases of the junction unmatched. Germline CDR1 SGDLS, CDR2 YYNGEE. The CDR3 here is CASSQRLAGDEQFF. CDR3 in DNA: TGTGCCAGCAGTCAAAGACTAGCCGGCGATGAGCAGTTCTTC.

The chain carries TRBV9 and TRBJ2-3, with D possibly matching TRBD1 (6 bases). V was trimmed by 4 bases and J by 10 bases, leaving 19 bases between them. The CDR3 length is 14 residues. CDR1 SGDLS and CDR2 YYNGEE come from the germline V gene. In DNA, the CDR3 is TGTGCCAGCAGCCCCCGTATTATTGCAGGGGCGCAGTATTTT. Its protein is CASSPRIIAGAQYF.

This chain uses TRBV4-1 with TRBJ1-1; possibly TRBD1 for D (6 bases). The CDR3 contains 15 residues. The germline CDR1 and CDR2 sequences are MGHRA and YSYEKL. V lost 4 bases to trimming and J lost 6 bases, with 18 bases between them. The DNA of the CDR3 is TGCGCCAGCAGCCTAAGTACAGGGTTTTACGCTGAAGCTTTCTTT. This gives the protein CASSLSTGFYAEAFF.

The chain is built from TRBV9 and TRBJ1-1, with 8 bases fitting TRBD1. The CDR3 is 14 amino acids. Germline assignment: CDR1 SGDLS and CDR2 YYNGEE. V lost 4 bases, J lost 4 bases, and 6 bases stayed unmatched. The CDR3 spells CASSIDRGSTEAFF. In nucleotides, the CDR3 is TGTGCCAGCAGCATCGACAGGGGAAGCACTGAAGCTTTCTTT.

This clone occurred once. The rearrangement uses TRBV6-1 and TRBJ1-2, with 10 bases lining up with TRBD1. The CDR3 sequence is 13 residues long. V gave up 6 bases and J gave up 8 bases; unmatched junction bases: 6. From germline, CDR1 is MNHNS and CDR2 SASEGT. CDR3 in DNA: TGTGCCAGCAGCGCCGGGACAGGGGACGGCTACACCTTC. Its translation is CASSAGTGDGYTF.

This clone was counted a single time. The rearrangement uses TRBV30 and TRBJ1-3; D is possibly TRBD1 (5 bases). V lost 0 bases and J lost 0, with 15 bases in between. Germline assignment: CDR1 GTSNPN and CDR2 SVGIG (reference sequence). CDR3 size: 17 residues. Here the CDR3 reads CAWSVRVTVVSGNTIYF. The DNA of the CDR3 is TGTGCCTGGAGTGTAAGGGTGACAGTTGTCTCTGGAAACACCATATATTTT. Full variable domain (remainder filled in from reference TRBV30 and TRBJ1-3): SQTIHQWPATLVQPVGSPLSLECTVEGTSNPNLYWYRQAAGRGLQLLFYSVGIGQISSEVPQNLSASRPQDRQFILSSKKLLLSDSGFYLCAWSVRVTVVSGNTIYFGEGSWLTVV.

The chain employs TRBV5-1 and TRBJ2-5, with D possibly being TRBD2 (5 bases). V lost 0 bases to trimming and J lost 5 bases, with 17 bases between them. The CDR3 is made up of 16 amino acids. CDR1 is SGHRS and CDR2 is YFSETQ in the germline V gene. As DNA, the CDR3 is TGCGCCAGCAGCTTGGCCTCCCGGACGGAGGTGGAGACCCAGTACTTC. Protein product: CASSLASRTEVETQYF.

V and J are TRBV29-1 and TRBJ1-3, with TRBD1 matching 7 bases. Trimming took 6 bases from V and 3 from J; bases not matched to a gene: 5. The germline CDR1 and CDR2 sequences are SQVTM and ANQGSEA. CDR3 length equals 13 residues. The CDR3 DNA is TGCAGCGTAGCCAACAGGGGTGGAAACACCATATATTTT. This gives the protein CSVANRGGNTIYF.

The rearrangement links TRBV10-3 to TRBJ1-1; possible D gene TRBD1, 6 bases. V was cut by 6 bases and J by 5 bases, with 16 bases left in between. In germline, CDR1 is ENHRY, CDR2 SYGVKD. The CDR3 has 14 amino acids. The CDR3 is CAISRGGTPTEAFF. DNA for the CDR3: TGTGCCATCAGCCGGGGGGGGACACCAACTGAAGCTTTCTTT.

The chain couples TRBV28 to TRBJ1-2; 8 bases match TRBD1. CDR1 MDHEN and CDR2 SYDVKM come from the germline V gene. There are 14 residues in the CDR3. Losses at the gene ends were 5 bases for V and 4 bases for J; bases not matched to a gene: 6. CDR3 loop: CASSLTTGGYGYTF. CDR3 DNA sequence: TGTGCCAGCAGTCTAACTACAGGGGGCTATGGCTACACCTTC.

This sequence joins TRBV28 and TRBJ1-5, with TRBD1 matching 7 bases. The junction had 5 bases not matched to a gene; V was cut back by 9 bases and J by 3 bases. The CDR3 has 13 residues. In germline, CDR1 is MDHEN, CDR2 SYDVKM. CDR3 coding DNA: TGTGCCAGTAAAACAGGGGCCAATCAGCCCCAGCATTTT. Protein product: CASKTGANQPQHF.

About this clone: The junction does not match germline at one end; this may be a read error. The gene calls are TRBV7-9 and TRBJ2-7; a possible D gene is TRBD1 (6 bases). The CDR3 runs to 12 residues. Germline values: CDR1 SEHNR, CDR2 FQNEAQ (reference sequence). The CDR3 sequence: CSSSLQGREQYF. The CDR3 nucleotides read TGTTCCAGCAGCTTACAGGGTAGGGAGCAGTACTTC. The full variable domain, completed using reference TRBV7-9 and TRBJ2-7, is DTGVSQNPRHKITKRGQNVTFRCDPISEHNRLYWYRQTLGQGPEFLTYFQNEAQLEKSRLLSDRFSAERPKGSFSTLEIQRTEQGDSAMYLCSSSLQGREQYFGPGTRLTVT.

This chain connects TRBV9 to TRBJ2-3; D is uncertain. Per the germline V gene, CDR1 is SGDLS and CDR2 is YYNGEE. V lost 4 bases and J 6 bases, leaving 9 bases between the germline ends. The CDR3 extends over 12 amino acids. CDR3: CASSLSSDTQYF. CDR3 bases: TGTGCCAGCAGCCTGTCCTCGGATACGCAGTATTTT.

This rearrangement joins TRBV4-3 to TRBJ1-6, with D perhaps matching TRBD1 (5 bases). The CDR3 loop spans 16 amino acids. Trimming shortened V by 0 bases and J by 10 bases, and 16 bases separated the two germline ends. Germline values: CDR1 LGHNA, CDR2 YSLEER. The CDR3 nucleotides read TGCGCCAGCAGCCAAGATACAGGACCGGGAGTATCACCCCTCCACTTT. This sequence encodes CASSQDTGPGVSPLHF.

The V gene is TRBV7-3, the J gene TRBJ2-1; unclear D gene. With 5 bases removed from V and 6 bases from J, the gap between germline ends came to 14 bases. CDR1 is SGHTA, CDR2 FQGTGA, per germline. The CDR3 loop spans 14 amino acids. CDR3 residues: CASSLNTLSNEQFF. As DNA, the CDR3 is TGTGCCAGCAGCCTAAATACCCTTAGCAATGAGCAGTTCTTC.

V is TRBV20-1 and J is TRBJ2-7, with TRBD1 as a possible D gene (6 bases). This CDR3 spans 11 amino acids. Germline V gives CDR1 DFQATT, CDR2 SNEGSKA (reference sequence). The CDR3 loop is CSSYRDYEQYF. The CDR3 DNA sequence: TGCAGCTCTTACAGGGACTACGAGCAGTACTTC.